This TCR beta chain was identified in a study of blood T cell repertoires in COVID-19. Whole-study context: There were acute and convalescent COVID-19 samples, and they came from the United States, Italy and Spain. The cDNA or gDNA used as material had been derived from T cells, B-cell-depleted T cells, or PBMCs.

This clone has ten or more counts. V lost 6 bases and J lost 8; bases outside the gene matches: 9. Germline CDR1 and CDR2: SGHTA and FQGNSA. This CDR3 is built from 13 residues. Original methodology: Estimation of nucleated cell counts relied on the amplification of reference gene primers. Sequencing was performed with immunoSEQ multiplex PCR; in TCRdb, only in-frame clones are kept and a portion is missing. The V and J calls and clone size were taken over from that table, and D and trimming were inferred from the DNA. Here the sample spans 150,000 or so clones, 65% to 90% being singletons. Sequencing was carried out using peripheral blood. The chain is built from TRBV7-2 and TRBJ1-2; TRBD1 matches at 7 bases. The clonotype was recovered from a man between 60 and 75 years old with acute or convalescent COVID-19. Here the CDR3 DNA reads TGTGCCAGCAGTCGCTTGGGGACAGCCGGCTACACCTTC. It is translated as CASSRLGTAGYTF.